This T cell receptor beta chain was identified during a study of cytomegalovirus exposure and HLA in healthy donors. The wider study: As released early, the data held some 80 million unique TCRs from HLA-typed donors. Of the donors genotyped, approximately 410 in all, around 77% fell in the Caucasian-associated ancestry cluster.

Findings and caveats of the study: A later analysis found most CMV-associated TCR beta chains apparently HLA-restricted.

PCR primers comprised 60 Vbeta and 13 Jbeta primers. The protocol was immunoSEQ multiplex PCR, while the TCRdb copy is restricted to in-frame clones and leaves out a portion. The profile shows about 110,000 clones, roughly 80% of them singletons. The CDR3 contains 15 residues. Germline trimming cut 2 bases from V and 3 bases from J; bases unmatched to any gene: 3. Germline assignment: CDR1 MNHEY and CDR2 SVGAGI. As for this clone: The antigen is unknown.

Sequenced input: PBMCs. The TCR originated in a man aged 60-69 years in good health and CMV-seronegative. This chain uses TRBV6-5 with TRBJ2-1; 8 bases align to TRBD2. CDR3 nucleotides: TGTGCCAGCAGTTACGCGGGGGGAGTCTACAATGAGCAGTTCTTC. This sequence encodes CASSYAGGVYNEQFF.